The 23 T cell receptor beta chains below were found in one sample sequenced in a study of lymphopenia after photon versus proton radiotherapy. The assay was immunoSEQ multiplex PCR, and TCRdb's table has in-frame clones only and misses some. The sample includes approximately 24,000 clones, roughly 90% seen only once; the top ten take approximately 0.74%. This specimen consisted of peripheral blood, obtained from a patient treated with photon-based radiotherapy. These receptor sequences come from a woman between 50 and 59 years old with cholangiocarcinoma.

The chain recombines TRBV5-1 with TRBJ2-1, with TRBD1 as a possible D gene (5 bases). Germline CDR1 is SGHRS and CDR2 is YFSETQ. V lost 1 base and J lost 4, with 12 bases in between. This CDR3 spans 15 amino acids. CDR3 sequence reads: CASSLSAGSYNEQFF. The CDR3, as DNA: TGCGCCAGCAGCTTGTCGGCAGGGTCTTACAATGAGCAGTTCTTC.

This clone was seen a handful of times. The chain couples TRBV4-1 to TRBJ1-2; D uncertain. V was pared by 1 base and J by 4 bases, with 10 bases between. Germline lookup yields CDR1 MGHRA and CDR2 YSYEKL. The CDR3 is 14 amino acids. The CDR3 bases are TGCGCCAGCAGCCAAGGGGTGAGAGCCTATGGCTACACCTTC. Translating gives CASSQGVRAYGYTF.

The chain recombines TRBV5-1 with TRBJ2-3, with 10 bases matching TRBD2. The CDR3 length is 17 residues. CDR1 and CDR2 (germline): SGHRS, YFSETQ. V was pared by 2 bases and J by 5 bases, with 11 bases of the junction left unmatched. CDR3 sequence: CASSLLSSGGTKDTQYF. Written as DNA, the CDR3 is TGCGCCAGCAGCTTACTATCTAGCGGGGGAACTAAAGATACGCAGTATTTT.

V is TRBV13 and J is TRBJ1-3; no firm D call. The germline gives CDR1 PRHDT, CDR2 FYEKMQ (reference sequence). The ends were cut back, 6 bases at V and 2 bases at J, with 8 bases in the middle. The CDR3 consists of 13 residues. The chain's CDR3 is CASSQEAGNTIYF. CDR3 DNA: TGTGCCAGCAGTCAAGAGGCTGGAAACACCATATATTTT.

The chain recombines TRBV30 with TRBJ1-2; D is perhaps TRBD1 (6 bases). Germline CDR1 GTSNPN, CDR2 SVGIG (reference sequence). Trimming took 2 bases from V and 4 from J, leaving 23 bases between them. The CDR3 sequence is 17 residues long. CDR3 coding DNA: TGTGCCTGGAGTATTTACGGGACCCTCAGGGGAAGCTATGGCTACACCTTC. It encodes CAWSIYGTLRGSYGYTF. Looking up the rest from reference TRBV30 and TRBJ1-2 gives the full variable domain: SQTIHQWPATLVQPVGSPLSLECTVEGTSNPNLYWYRQAAGRGLQLLFYSVGIGQISSEVPQNLSASRPQDRQFILSSKKLLLSDSGFYLCAWSIYGTLRGSYGYTFGSGTRLTVV.

The rearrangement uses TRBV7-2 and TRBJ1-2; D is unclear. This CDR3 has 13 amino acids. Germline CDR1 reads SGHTA; CDR2 reads FQGNSA. Trimming shortened V by 3 bases and J by 0 bases, and 5 bases separated the two germline ends. The CDR3 bases are TGTGCCAGCAGCTTGGAATCTAACTATGGCTACACCTTC. Amino acids: CASSLESNYGYTF.

This sequence joins TRBV4-1 and TRBJ1-2; D might be TRBD1 (5 bases). The CDR3 length is 16 residues. V lost 2 bases and J lost 4, with 17 bases in between. Germline CDR1 reads MGHRA; CDR2 reads YSYEKL. The CDR3 loop reads CASSQQETQGLYGYTF. Written as DNA, the CDR3 is TGCGCCAGCAGCCAACAGGAAACCCAGGGTCTCTATGGCTACACCTTC.

V gene TRBV5-6 combines with J gene TRBJ1-2, with a weak D call TRBD1 (6 bases). Germline assignment: CDR1 SGHDT and CDR2 YYEEEE. The CDR3 covers 13 residues. Trimming removed 7 bases from V and 0 bases from J, with 10 bases in between. The CDR3 DNA sequence: TGTGCCAGCGGGGACACGTCTAACTATGGCTACACCTTC. It codes for CASGDTSNYGYTF.

The count of this clone is one. V usage is TRBV2 and J usage is TRBJ2-3, with 12 bases matching TRBD2. The CDR3 contains 19 residues. CDR1 SNHLY and CDR2 FYNNEI come from the germline V gene. V shed 6 bases, J shed 3 bases, and the junction held 16 bases outside the gene matches. CDR3 DNA sequence: TGTGCCAGCAGGGCGACCCGCCCTCGACTAGCGGGGGAAACAGATACGCAGTATTTT. It is translated as CASRATRPRLAGETDTQYF.

The V gene is TRBV2, the J gene TRBJ1-4; D is unresolved. The CDR3 is 12 amino acids. V was clipped by 6 bases and J by 0 bases, with 2 bases between them. Germline V gene lookup returns CDR1 SNHLY and CDR2 FYNNEI. The CDR3 coding sequence is TGTGCCAGCAGCGCAACTAATGAAAAACTGTTTTTT. Its protein product is CASSATNEKLFF.

This chain connects TRBV9 to TRBJ1-2; possibly TRBD1 for D (5 bases). The CDR3 runs 13 residues. Per germline, CDR1 SGDLS and CDR2 YYNGEE. The V gene lost 0 bases and the J gene lost 7 bases, with 10 bases spanning the gap. This CDR3 is CASSVGQSGGYTF. DNA for the CDR3: TGTGCCAGCAGCGTAGGACAGAGTGGTGGCTACACCTTC.

The CDR3 DNA follows: TGTGCCAGCAGTGAACCTAGGCAAGGCTCCTACGAGCAGTACTTC. It specifies CASSEPRQGSYEQYF. The chain has TRBV6-1 and TRBJ2-7; no clear D gene. CDR3 length: 15 residues. Trimming stripped 2 bases from V and 0 bases from J, with 11 bases between. Germline loops: CDR1 MNHNS, CDR2 SASEGT.

This clone was recorded only once. The chain uses TRBV7-9 and TRBJ1-2; TRBD1 matches 7 bases. The trim removed 4 bases at V and 6 bases at J, leaving 11 bases unmatched. The CDR3 length is 15 residues. Germline lookup yields CDR1 SEHNR and CDR2 FQNEAQ (reference sequence). CDR3 amino acids: CASSSMWDRSNGYTF. The CDR3 region has the DNA TGTGCCAGCAGCTCCATGTGGGACAGAAGTAATGGCTACACCTTC.

This clone was found once. The chain links TRBV28 to TRBJ1-2; D is unresolved. In germline, CDR1 is MDHEN, CDR2 SYDVKM. The CDR3 runs 12 residues. Trimming took off 3 bases at V and 8 bases at J, with 10 bases between the two ends. CDR3 nucleotides: TGTGCCAGCAGTTTGAGGATAGGGGGCTACACCTTC. Translation gives CASSLRIGGYTF.

The J gene is TRBJ2-7, the V gene TRBV25-1; the match to TRBD2 covers 7 bases. Per the germline V gene, CDR1 is MGHDK and CDR2 is SYGVNS. The length of the CDR3 is 15 residues. The ends lost 7 bases at V and 2 bases at J; junction bases unmatched: 11. The CDR3 bases are TGTGCCAGCACATCCGGGACTAACTGGGCCTACGAGCAGTACTTC. Translation: CASTSGTNWAYEQYF.

The chain carries TRBV19 and TRBJ2-5; D possibly corresponds to TRBD2 (6 bases). Trimming took off 3 bases at V and 2 bases at J, with 13 bases between the two ends. The CDR3 extends over 15 amino acids. Germline CDR1 and CDR2: LNHDA and SQIVND (reference sequence). The CDR3 nucleotides read TGTGCCAGTAGTATTGAGGGACTGGGTCAAGAGACCCAGTACTTC. Its translation: CASSIEGLGQETQYF.

This clone occurred a few times. The chain employs TRBV7-9 and TRBJ1-6; 8 bases match TRBD1. The trim removed 5 bases at V and 8 bases at J, leaving 11 bases unmatched. CDR3 length: 16 residues. Germline values: CDR1 SEHNR, CDR2 FQNEAQ (reference sequence). The CDR3: CASSAEPQGVYSPLHF. The CDR3, as DNA: TGTGCCAGCAGCGCTGAACCACAGGGGGTATATTCACCCCTCCACTTT.

The gene calls are TRBV5-8 and TRBJ1-4, with unresolved D. The CDR3 contains 15 residues. The germline gives CDR1 SGHTS, CDR2 YDEGEE. V lost 4 bases and J 10 bases, leaving 20 bases between the germline ends. DNA for the CDR3: TGTGCCAGCAGCCCCTGGACGGAACTGGATGGAAAACTGTTTTTT. Protein sequence: CASSPWTELDGKLFF.

The V and J genes are TRBV5-5 and TRBJ2-3, with TRBD2 matching 8 bases. This CDR3 region has 18 residues. Germline V gives CDR1 SGHKS, CDR2 YYEKEE (reference sequence). V dropped 3 bases and J dropped 1; count of bases not matched to a gene: 13. CDR3 bases: TGTGCCAGCAGCTCCGTACGGTTTGGGGGACTAGGCACAGATACGCAGTATTTT. It is translated as CASSSVRFGGLGTDTQYF. Looking up the rest from reference TRBV5-5 and TRBJ2-3 gives the full variable domain: DAGVTQSPTHLIKTRGQQVTLRCSPISGHKSVSWYQQVLGQGPQFIFQYYEKEERGRGNFPDRFSARQFPNYSSELNVNALLLGDSALYLCASSSVRFGGLGTDTQYFGPGTRLTVL.

This chain links TRBV7-2 with TRBJ2-1, with D unresolved. Germline-derived CDR1 and CDR2 are SGHTA and FQGNSA. This CDR3 has 14 amino acids. Trimming left V 3 bases short and J 0 bases short, with 6 bases between. Here the CDR3 DNA reads TGTGCCAGCAGCTTCGAGAGCTCCTACAATGAGCAGTTCTTC. It codes for CASSFESSYNEQFF.

The V and J genes are TRBV5-1 and TRBJ1-3; weak D call: TRBD1 (5 bases). Germline V lookup: CDR1 SGHRS, CDR2 YFSETQ. V dropped 2 bases and J dropped 0 bases, with 12 bases sitting between them. This CDR3 region has 16 residues. In nucleotides, the CDR3 is TGCGCCAGCAGCTTACAGGCCGGAGGCTCTGGAAACACCATATATTTT. Protein sequence: CASSLQAGGSGNTIYF.

The V gene is TRBV9, the J gene TRBJ1-5; 8 bases agree with TRBD1. This CDR3 spans 15 amino acids. Trimming at V came to 4 bases and at J to 5 bases, leaving 8 bases not matched to a gene. The germline V gene has CDR1 SGDLS and CDR2 YYNGEE. This CDR3 reads CASSPSGQGDQPQHF. The DNA for the CDR3 is TGTGCCAGCAGCCCCTCCGGACAGGGCGATCAGCCCCAGCATTTT. The variable domain in full, completed from reference TRBV9 and TRBJ1-5, reads DSGVTQTPKHLITATGQRVTLRCSPRSGDLSVYWYQQSLDQGLQFLIQYYNGEERAKGNILERFSAQQFPDLHSELNLSSLELGDSALYFCASSPSGQGDQPQHFGDGTRLSIL.

A single count supports this clone. V and J are TRBV30 and TRBJ2-1, with 9 bases matching TRBD1. The length of the CDR3 is 12 residues. Germline-derived CDR1 and CDR2 are GTSNPN and SVGIG (reference sequence). The V segment lost 1 base and the J segment 13 bases; nucleotides outside the gene matches: 5. Here the CDR3 reads CAWSADRGSQFF. As DNA, the CDR3 is TGTGCCTGGAGTGCGGACAGGGGAAGTCAGTTCTTC.